The rows below give T cell receptor beta chains drawn from one sample of a study of blood T cell repertoires in COVID-19. Measured with immunoSEQ multiplex PCR; TCRdb has only the in-frame clones, and not every one. This table has 25,000 or so clones, around 83% appearing once. Input material: peripheral blood. The receptors shown here come from a human donor in a cohort sampled during active COVID-19. Each CDR3 is given with its conserved first and last residue. D genes are given only for firm matches. Size is stated for part of the rows, as once, few or many counts, or as a class when the clone is expanded.

v_call	d_call	clone_size	j_call	cdr3_length	cdr3_aa	cdr3_nt
TRBV28	.	.	TRBJ2-5	17	CASSFSLRSGVEETQYF	TGTGCCAGCAGTTTTAGTTTGAGGTCAGGGGTTGAAGAGACCCAGTACTTC
TRBV4-3	.	.	TRBJ2-7	14	CASSLSTGNHEQYF	TGCGCCAGCAGCCTCAGCACAGGGAACCACGAGCAGTACTTC
TRBV12-3/TRBV12-4	.	.	TRBJ2-5	13	CASSYSGVETQYF	TGTGCCAGCAGTTACTCGGGAGTCGAGACCCAGTACTTC
TRBV14	TRBD2	.	TRBJ2-1	12	CASSWGGNEQFF	TGTGCCAGCAGCTGGGGGGGAAATGAGCAGTTCTTC
TRBV7-2	.	once	TRBJ1-1	15	CASSVTRVSNTEAFF	TGTGCCAGCAGCGTTACGAGGGTTTCAAACACTGAAGCTTTCTTT
TRBV10-2	.	.	TRBJ1-5	15	CASSERTVSNQPQHF	TGCGCCAGCAGTGAGCGGACAGTCAGCAATCAGCCCCAGCATTTT
TRBV27	.	.	TRBJ1-6	13	CASSLYSNSPLHF	TGTGCCAGCAGTTTATACTCAAATTCACCCCTCCACTTT
TRBV29-1	TRBD1	.	TRBJ1-2	12	CSAGQERYGYTF	TGCAGCGCCGGACAGGAGCGCTATGGCTACACCTTC
TRBV28	TRBD1	.	TRBJ1-4	14	CASRRDSGSEKLFF	TGTGCCAGCCGCCGGGACAGCGGTTCTGAAAAACTGTTTTTT
TRBV25-1	.	.	TRBJ1-1	11	CATVVAVKAFF	TGTGCCACCGTTGTTGCAGTCAAAGCTTTCTTT
TRBV6-5	.	.	TRBJ2-7	14	CASSYGRGRYEQYF	TGTGCCAGCAGTTATGGCAGGGGAAGGTACGAGCAGTACTTC
TRBV6-2/TRBV6-3	TRBD2	.	TRBJ2-5	17	CASSSGLAGVRQETQYF	TGTGCCAGCAGTTCGGGACTAGCGGGAGTGAGGCAAGAGACCCAGTACTTC
TRBV10-2	.	.	TRBJ1-2	15	CASSDPTPGEDGYTF	TGCGCCAGCAGTGACCCAACCCCCGGAGAAGATGGCTACACCTTC
TRBV11-2	.	.	TRBJ1-1	14	CASSRGDMGTEAFF	TGTGCCAGCAGCCGAGGGGACATGGGGACTGAAGCTTTCTTT
TRBV1	.	few	TRBJ2-3	13	CTSSPGSTDTQYF	TGCACCAGCAGCCCAGGGTCCACAGATACGCAGTATTTT
TRBV7-2	TRBD2	.	TRBJ2-7	13	CASSTSGVYEQYF	TGTGCCAGCAGCACTAGCGGAGTTTACGAGCAGTACTTC
TRBV6-5	.	.	TRBJ1-5	13	CATGEASNQPQHF	TGTGCCACCGGGGAGGCCAGCAATCAGCCCCAGCATTTT
TRBV7-2	TRBD2	.	TRBJ2-1	16	CASSWSSGGAMNEQFF	TGTGCCAGCAGCTGGTCTAGCGGGGGGGCTATGAATGAGCAGTTCTTC
TRBV29-1	.	.	TRBJ2-1	16	CSVEKIGVAVYNEQFF	TGCAGCGTTGAGAAGATTGGGGTAGCGGTATACAATGAGCAGTTCTTC
TRBV12-3/TRBV12-4	TRBD1	.	TRBJ1-1	13	CASSLGQGLGAFF	TGTGCCAGCAGTCTCGGACAGGGGCTCGGAGCTTTCTTT
TRBV19	TRBD2	.	TRBJ2-3	16	CASKRIAGVGTDTQYF	TGTGCCAGTAAAAGGATAGCGGGAGTCGGCACAGATACGCAGTATTTT